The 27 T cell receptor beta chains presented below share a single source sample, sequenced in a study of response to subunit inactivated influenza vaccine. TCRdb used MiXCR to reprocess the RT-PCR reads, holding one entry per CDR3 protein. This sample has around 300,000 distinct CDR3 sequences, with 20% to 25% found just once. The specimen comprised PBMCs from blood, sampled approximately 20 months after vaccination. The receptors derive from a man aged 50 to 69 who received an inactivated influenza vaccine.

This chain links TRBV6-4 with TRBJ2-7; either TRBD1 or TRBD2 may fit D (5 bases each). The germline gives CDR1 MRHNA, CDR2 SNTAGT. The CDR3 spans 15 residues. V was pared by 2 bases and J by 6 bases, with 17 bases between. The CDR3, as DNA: TGTGCCAGCAGTGACCCGGGACCTCAGGCTTGCGAGCAGTACTTC. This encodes CASSDPGPQACEQYF.

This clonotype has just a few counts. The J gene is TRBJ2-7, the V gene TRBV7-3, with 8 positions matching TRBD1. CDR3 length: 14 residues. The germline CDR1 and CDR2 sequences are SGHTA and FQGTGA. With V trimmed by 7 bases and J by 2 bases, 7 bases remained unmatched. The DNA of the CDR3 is TGTGCCAGCATCCGCAGGGGGCTCCCCTACGAGCAGTACTTC. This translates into CASIRRGLPYEQYF.

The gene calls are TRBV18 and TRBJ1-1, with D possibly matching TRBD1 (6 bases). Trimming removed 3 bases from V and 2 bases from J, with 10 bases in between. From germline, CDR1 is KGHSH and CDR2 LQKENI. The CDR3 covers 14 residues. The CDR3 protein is CASSPMTGNTEAFF. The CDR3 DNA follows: TGTGCCAGCTCACCGATGACAGGCAACACTGAAGCTTTCTTT.

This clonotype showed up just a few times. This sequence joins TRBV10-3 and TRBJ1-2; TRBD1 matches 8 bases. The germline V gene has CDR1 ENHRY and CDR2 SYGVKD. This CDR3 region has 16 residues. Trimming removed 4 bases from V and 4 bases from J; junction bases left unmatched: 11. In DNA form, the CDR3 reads TGTGCCATCAGTGTATCCCTACAGGGGGACACCTATGGCTACACCTTC. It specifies CAISVSLQGDTYGYTF.

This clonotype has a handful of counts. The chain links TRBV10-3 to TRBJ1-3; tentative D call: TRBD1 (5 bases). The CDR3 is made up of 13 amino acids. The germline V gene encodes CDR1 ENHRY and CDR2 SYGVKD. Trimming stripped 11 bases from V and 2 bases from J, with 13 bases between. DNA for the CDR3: TGTGCCGGAACGACAGAAGCTGGAAACACCATATATTTT. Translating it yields CAGTTEAGNTIYF.

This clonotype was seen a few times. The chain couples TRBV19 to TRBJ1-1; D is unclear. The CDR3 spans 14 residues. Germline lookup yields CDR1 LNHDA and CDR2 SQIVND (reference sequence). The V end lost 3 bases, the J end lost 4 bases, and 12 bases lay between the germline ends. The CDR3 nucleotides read TGTGCCAGTAGTATCCCGGGAGGGTCCACTGAAGCTTTCTTT. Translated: CASSIPGGSTEAFF.

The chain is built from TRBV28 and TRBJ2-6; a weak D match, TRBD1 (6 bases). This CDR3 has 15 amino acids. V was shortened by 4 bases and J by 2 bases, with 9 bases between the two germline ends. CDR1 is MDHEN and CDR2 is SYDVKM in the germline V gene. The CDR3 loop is CASSSDRPGANVLTF. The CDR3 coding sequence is TGTGCCAGCAGTTCTGACAGGCCTGGGGCCAACGTCCTGACTTTC.

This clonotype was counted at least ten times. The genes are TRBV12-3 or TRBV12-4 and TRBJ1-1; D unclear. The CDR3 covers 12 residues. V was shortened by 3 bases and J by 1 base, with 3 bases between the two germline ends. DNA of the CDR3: TGTGCCAGCAGTTTTGGGAACACTGAAGCTTTCTTT. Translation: CASSFGNTEAFF.

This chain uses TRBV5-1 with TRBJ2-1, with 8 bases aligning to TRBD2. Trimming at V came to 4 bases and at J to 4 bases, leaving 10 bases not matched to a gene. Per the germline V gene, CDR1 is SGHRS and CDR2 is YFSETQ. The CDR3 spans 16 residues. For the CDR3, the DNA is TGCGCCAGCAGCCCAGGGCCCGGGAGGGGGTACAATGAGCAGTTCTTC. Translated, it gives CASSPGPGRGYNEQFF.

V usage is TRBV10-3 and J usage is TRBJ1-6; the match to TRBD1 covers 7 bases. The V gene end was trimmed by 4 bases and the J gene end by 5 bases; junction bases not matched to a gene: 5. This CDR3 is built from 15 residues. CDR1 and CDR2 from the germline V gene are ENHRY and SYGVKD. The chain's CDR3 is CAISGPGTDNSPLHF. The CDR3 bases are TGTGCCATCAGTGGACCCGGGACAGATAATTCACCCCTCCACTTT.

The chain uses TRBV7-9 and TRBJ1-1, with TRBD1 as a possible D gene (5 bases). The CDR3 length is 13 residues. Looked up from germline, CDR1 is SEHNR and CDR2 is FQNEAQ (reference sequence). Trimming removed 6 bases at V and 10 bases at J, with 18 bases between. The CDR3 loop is CASSQRPGRGAFF. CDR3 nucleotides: TGTGCCAGCAGTCAACGGCCTGGGAGGGGAGCTTTCTTT. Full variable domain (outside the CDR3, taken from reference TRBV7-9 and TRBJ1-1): DTGVSQNPRHKITKRGQNVTFRCDPISEHNRLYWYRQTLGQGPEFLTYFQNEAQLEKSRLLSDRFSAERPKGSFSTLEIQRTEQGDSAMYLCASSQRPGRGAFFGQGTRLTVV.

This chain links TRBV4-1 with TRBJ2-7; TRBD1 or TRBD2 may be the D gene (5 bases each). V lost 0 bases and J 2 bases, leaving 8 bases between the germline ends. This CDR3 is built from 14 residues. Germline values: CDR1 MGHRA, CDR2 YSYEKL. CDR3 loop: CASSQERGPYEQYF. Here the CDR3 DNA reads TGCGCCAGCAGCCAAGAGAGGGGTCCCTACGAGCAGTACTTC.

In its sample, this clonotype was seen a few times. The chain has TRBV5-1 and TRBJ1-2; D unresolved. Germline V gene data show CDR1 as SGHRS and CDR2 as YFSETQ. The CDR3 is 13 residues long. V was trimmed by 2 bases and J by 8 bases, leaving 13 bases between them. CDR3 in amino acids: CASSFEAVAGYTF. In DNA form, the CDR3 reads TGCGCCAGCAGCTTCGAGGCCGTCGCGGGCTACACCTTC.

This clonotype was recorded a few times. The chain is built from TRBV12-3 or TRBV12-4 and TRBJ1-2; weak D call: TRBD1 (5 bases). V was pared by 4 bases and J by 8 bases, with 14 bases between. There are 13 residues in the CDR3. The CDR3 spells CASSSGPSRGYTF. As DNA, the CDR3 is TGTGCCAGCAGTTCGGGACCCTCCCGGGGCTACACCTTC.

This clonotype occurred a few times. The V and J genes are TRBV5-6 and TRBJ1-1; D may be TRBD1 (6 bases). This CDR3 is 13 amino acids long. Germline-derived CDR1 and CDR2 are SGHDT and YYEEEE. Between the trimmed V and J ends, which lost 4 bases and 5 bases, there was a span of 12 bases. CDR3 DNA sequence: TGTGCCAGCAGCGTAGGGACACCTACTGAAGCTTTCTTT. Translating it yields CASSVGTPTEAFF.

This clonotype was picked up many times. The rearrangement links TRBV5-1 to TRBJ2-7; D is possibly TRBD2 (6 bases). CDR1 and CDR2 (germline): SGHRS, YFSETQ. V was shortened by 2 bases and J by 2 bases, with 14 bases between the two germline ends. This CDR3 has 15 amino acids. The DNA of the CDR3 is TGCGCCAGCAGCTTAACCGGGAGACCCCCCTACGAGCAGTACTTC. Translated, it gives CASSLTGRPPYEQYF.

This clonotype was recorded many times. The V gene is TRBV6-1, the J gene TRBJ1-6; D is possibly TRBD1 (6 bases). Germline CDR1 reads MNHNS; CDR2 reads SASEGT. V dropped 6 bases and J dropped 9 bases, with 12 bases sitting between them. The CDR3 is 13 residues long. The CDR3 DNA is TGTGCCAGCAGCGTCAGGGGTGGTTCACCCCTCCACTTT. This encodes CASSVRGGSPLHF.

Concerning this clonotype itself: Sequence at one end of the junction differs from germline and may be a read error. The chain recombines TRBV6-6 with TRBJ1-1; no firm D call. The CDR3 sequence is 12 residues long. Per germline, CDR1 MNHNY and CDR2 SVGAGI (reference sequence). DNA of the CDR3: TGTACCAGCTATGGGTACTACACTGAAGCTTTCTTT. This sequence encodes CTSYGYYTEAFF.

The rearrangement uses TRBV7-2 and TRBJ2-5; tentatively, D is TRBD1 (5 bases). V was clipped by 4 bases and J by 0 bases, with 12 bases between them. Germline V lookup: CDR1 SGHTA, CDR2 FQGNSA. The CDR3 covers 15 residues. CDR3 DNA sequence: TGTGCCAGCAGCTCGGACACCTTGTACCAAGAGACCCAGTACTTC. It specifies CASSSDTLYQETQYF.

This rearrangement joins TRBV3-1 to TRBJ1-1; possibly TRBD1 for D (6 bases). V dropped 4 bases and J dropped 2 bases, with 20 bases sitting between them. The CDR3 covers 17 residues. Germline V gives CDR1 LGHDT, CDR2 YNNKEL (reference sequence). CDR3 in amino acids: CASSLFGRGRGNTEAFF. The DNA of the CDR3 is TGTGCCAGCAGCCTTTTTGGCCGCGGCAGGGGAAACACTGAAGCTTTCTTT.

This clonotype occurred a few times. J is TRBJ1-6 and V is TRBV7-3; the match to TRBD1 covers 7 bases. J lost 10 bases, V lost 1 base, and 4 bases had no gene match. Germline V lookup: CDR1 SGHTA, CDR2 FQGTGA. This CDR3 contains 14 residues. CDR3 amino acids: CASSLRGGGSPLHF. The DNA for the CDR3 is TGTGCCAGCAGCTTAAGAGGGGGCGGATCACCCCTCCACTTT.

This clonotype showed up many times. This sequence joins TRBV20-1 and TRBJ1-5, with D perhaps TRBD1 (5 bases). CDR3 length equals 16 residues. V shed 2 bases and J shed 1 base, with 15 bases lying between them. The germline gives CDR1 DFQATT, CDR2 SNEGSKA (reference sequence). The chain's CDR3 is CSARKKAGHSNQPQHF. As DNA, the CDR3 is TGCAGTGCTAGAAAAAAGGCAGGGCACAGCAATCAGCCCCAGCATTTT.

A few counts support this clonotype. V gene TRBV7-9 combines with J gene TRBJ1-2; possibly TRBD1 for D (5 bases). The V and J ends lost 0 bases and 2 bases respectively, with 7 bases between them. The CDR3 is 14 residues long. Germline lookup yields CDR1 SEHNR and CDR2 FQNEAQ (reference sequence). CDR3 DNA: TGTGCCAGCAGCTTAGCGAAGGGGAACTATGGCTACACCTTC. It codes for CASSLAKGNYGYTF.

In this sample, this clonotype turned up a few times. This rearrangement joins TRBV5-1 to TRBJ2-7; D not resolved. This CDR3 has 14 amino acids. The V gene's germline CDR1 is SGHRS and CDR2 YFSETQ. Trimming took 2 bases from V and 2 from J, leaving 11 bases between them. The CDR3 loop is CASSFSGNAYEQYF. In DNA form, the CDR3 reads TGCGCCAGCAGCTTTTCGGGCAACGCCTACGAGCAGTACTTC.

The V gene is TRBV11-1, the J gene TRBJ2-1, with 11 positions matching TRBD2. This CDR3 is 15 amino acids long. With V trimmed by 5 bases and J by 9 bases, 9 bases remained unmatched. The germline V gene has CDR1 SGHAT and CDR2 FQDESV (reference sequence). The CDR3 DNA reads TGTGCCAGCAGCCCCATAGCGGGAGGGGGAGGTGAGCAGTTCTTC. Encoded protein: CASSPIAGGGGEQFF.

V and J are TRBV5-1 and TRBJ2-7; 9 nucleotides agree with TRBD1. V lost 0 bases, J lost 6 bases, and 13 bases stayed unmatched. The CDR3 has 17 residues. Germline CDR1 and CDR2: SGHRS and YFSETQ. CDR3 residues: CASSLDGHGTGFFEQYF. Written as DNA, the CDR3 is TGCGCCAGCAGCTTGGACGGACACGGGACAGGGTTTTTCGAGCAGTACTTC. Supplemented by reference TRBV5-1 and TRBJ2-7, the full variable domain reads KAGVTQTPRYLIKTRGQQVTLSCSPISGHRSVSWYQQTPGQGLQFLFEYFSETQRNKGNFPGRFSGRQFSNSRSEMNVSTLELGDSALYLCASSLDGHGTGFFEQYFGPGTRLTVT.

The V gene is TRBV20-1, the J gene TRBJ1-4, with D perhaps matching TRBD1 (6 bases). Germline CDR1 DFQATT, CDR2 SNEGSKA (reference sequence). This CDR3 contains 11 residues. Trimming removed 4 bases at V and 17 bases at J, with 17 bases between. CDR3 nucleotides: TGCAGTGCTACCAAGGGGGTAGGGTTATTTTTT. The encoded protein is CSATKGVGLFF.